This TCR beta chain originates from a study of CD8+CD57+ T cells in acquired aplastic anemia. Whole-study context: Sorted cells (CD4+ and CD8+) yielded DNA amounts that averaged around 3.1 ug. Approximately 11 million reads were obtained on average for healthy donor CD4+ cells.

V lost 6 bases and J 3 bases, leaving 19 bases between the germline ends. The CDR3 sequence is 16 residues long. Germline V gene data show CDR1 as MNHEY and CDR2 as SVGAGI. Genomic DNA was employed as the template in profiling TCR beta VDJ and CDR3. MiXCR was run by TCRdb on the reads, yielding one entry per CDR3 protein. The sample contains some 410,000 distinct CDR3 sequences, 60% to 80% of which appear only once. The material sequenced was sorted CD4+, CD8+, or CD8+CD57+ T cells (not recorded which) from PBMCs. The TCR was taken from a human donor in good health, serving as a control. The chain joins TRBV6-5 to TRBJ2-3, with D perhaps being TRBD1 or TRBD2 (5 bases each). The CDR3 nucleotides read TGTGCCAGCAGCCGATCTCCGGGACCAGGTACAGATACGCAGTATTTT. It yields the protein CASSRSPGPGTDTQYF.